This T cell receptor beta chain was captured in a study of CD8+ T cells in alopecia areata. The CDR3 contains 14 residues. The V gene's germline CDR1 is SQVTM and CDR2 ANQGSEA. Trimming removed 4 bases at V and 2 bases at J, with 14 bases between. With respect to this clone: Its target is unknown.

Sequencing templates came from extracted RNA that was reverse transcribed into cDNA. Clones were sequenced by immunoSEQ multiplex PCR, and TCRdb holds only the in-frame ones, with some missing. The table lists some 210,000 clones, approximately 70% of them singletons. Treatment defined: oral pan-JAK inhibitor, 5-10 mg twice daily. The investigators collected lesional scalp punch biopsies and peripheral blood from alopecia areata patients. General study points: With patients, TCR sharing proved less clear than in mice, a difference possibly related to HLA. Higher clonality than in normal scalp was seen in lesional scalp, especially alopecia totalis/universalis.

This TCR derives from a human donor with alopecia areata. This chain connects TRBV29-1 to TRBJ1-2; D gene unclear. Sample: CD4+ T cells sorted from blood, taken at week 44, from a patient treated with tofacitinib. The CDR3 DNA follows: TGCAGCGTTGCTACGGCAAGTATAAACTATGGCTACACCTTC. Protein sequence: CSVATASINYGYTF. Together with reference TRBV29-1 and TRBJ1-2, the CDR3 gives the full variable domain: SAVISQKPSRDICQRGTSLTIQCQVDSQVTMMFWYRQQPGQSLTLIATANQGSEATYESGFVIDKFPISRPNLTFSTLTVSNMSPEDSSIYLCSVATASINYGYTFGSGTRLTVV.